This TCR beta chain was captured in a study of T cell repertoires in cytomegalovirus infection. The CDR3 runs 17 residues. V lost 2 bases and J 8 bases, leaving 21 bases between the germline ends. In TCRdb, the reads were re-called with MiXCR into one record per CDR3 protein. The sample comprises 350,000 to 450,000 distinct CDR3 sequences, roughly 18% of which are singletons, and approximately 10% rests with the top ten. This clonotype has at least ten counts. Sequencing input: PBMCs. J is TRBJ2-2 and V is TRBV12-3 or TRBV12-4; the D is unclear. The sequence was collected from a human donor in good health (CMV status not recorded). Some clones in this sample may be carry-over from other donors' samples. CDR3 in amino acids: CASSLYTTRVPGGELFF. CDR3 DNA: TGTGCCAGCAGTTTATATACCACCCGCGTACCTGGGGGGGAGCTGTTTTTT.